One and the same sample provided the 2 T cell receptor beta chains below, sequenced in a study of spatial heterogeneity in lung cancer. TCRdb reprocessed the 5' RACE reads via MiXCR and lists one record per CDR3 protein. The table has approximately 11,000 distinct CDR3 sequences, more than 3% seen once. Sample time point: sample taken at primary tumor resection. The sequenced material consisted of unsorted whole RNA from tumor, nontumor lung or frozen PBMC. The sequenced sample was PBMCs, obtained at surgery. These receptors were collected from a female donor with early-stage non-small cell lung cancer.

This clonotype was counted ten times or more. Within a library made for alpha chains, this beta chain is off target, and its count is uninformative. The V gene is TRBV20-1, the J gene TRBJ2-1, with TRBD2 matching over 10 bases. Per the germline V gene, CDR1 is DFQATT and CDR2 is SNEGSKA (reference sequence). The V and J ends lost 1 base and 4 bases, in that order; junction bases with no gene match: 4. The CDR3 consists of 15 residues. CDR3 sequence reads: CSARGRTSGYNEQFF. The CDR3 DNA reads as TGCAGTGCTAGAGGGCGGACTAGCGGATACAATGAGCAGTTCTTC.

With regard to this clonotype: This beta chain is a stray sequence in a library constructed for alpha chains; its clone size is not meaningful. The V gene is TRBV10-3, the J gene TRBJ1-2; maybe TRBD1 (5 bases). The V and J ends lost 10 bases and 3 bases respectively, with 15 bases between them. The CDR3 length is 13 residues. Germline V gene sequence: CDR1 ENHRY, CDR2 SYGVKD. The CDR3 DNA is TGTGCCACGGTGGCAGGGCGGGACTATGGCTACACCTTC. Its protein is CATVAGRDYGYTF.